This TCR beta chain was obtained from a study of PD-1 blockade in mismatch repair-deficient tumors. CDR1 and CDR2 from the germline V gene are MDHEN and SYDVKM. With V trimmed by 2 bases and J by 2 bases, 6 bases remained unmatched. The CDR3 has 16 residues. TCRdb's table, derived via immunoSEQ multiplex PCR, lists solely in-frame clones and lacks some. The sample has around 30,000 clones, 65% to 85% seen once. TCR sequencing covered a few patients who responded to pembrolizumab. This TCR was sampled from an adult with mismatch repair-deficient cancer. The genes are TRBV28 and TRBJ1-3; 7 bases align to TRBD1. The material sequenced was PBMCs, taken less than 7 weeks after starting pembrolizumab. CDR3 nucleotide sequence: TGTGCCAGCAGTTTAACTATGACAGGGACTGGAAACACCATATATTTT. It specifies CASSLTMTGTGNTIYF.